This is a list of T cell receptor beta chains from one sample in a study of T-cell reconstitution after alpha-beta-depleted transplantation in children. TCRdb re-analysed the PCR reads in MiXCR, keeping a single row per CDR3 protein. The sample yields over 200,000 distinct CDR3 sequences, about a tenth seen once. The starting material was PBMCs from the stem cell graft donor, obtained from the stem cell graft. The receptors come from a human donor who donated a stem cell graft to a child with acute lymphoblastic leukemia. The CDR3 runs from the conserved cysteine through the conserved F or W. A D gene is named only where the DNA matches it firmly. Only some rows state a clone size, as once, few, many or a class for expanded clones.

J gene: TRBJ2-7
clone size: few
D gene: TRBD1
V gene: TRBV12-3/TRBV12-4
CDR3 protein: CASSSGQGGNEQYF
CDR3 DNA: TGTGCCAGCAGTTCGGGACAGGGCGGAAACGAGCAGTACTTC

J gene: TRBJ1-1
clone size: .
D gene: .
V gene: TRBV10-3
CDR3 protein: CAISDNPRSEAFF
CDR3 DNA: TGTGCCATCAGTGACAATCCTCGGTCTGAAGCTTTCTTT

J gene: TRBJ2-1
clone size: few
D gene: TRBD1
V gene: TRBV5-1
CDR3 protein: CASSEGQGNNEQFF
CDR3 DNA: TGCGCCAGCAGCGAAGGACAGGGGAACAATGAGCAGTTCTTC

J gene: TRBJ2-5
clone size: .
D gene: TRBD2
V gene: TRBV12-3/TRBV12-4
CDR3 protein: CASSVTDGGAETQYF
CDR3 DNA: TGTGCCAGCAGCGTGACTGACGGGGGGGCAGAGACCCAGTACTTC

J gene: TRBJ2-2
clone size: .
D gene: .
V gene: TRBV7-2
CDR3 protein: CASSRWAGANTGELFF
CDR3 DNA: TGTGCCAGCAGCCGTTGGGCAGGCGCGAACACCGGGGAGCTGTTTTTT

J gene: TRBJ1-1
clone size: few
D gene: .
V gene: TRBV5-1
CDR3 protein: CASSRTAGGLMTEAFF
CDR3 DNA: TGCGCCAGCAGCCGGACCGCGGGCGGGCTAATGACTGAAGCTTTCTTT

J gene: TRBJ1-1
clone size: many
D gene: .
V gene: TRBV4-3
CDR3 protein: CASSQIQGTEAFF
CDR3 DNA: TGCGCCAGCAGCCAGATCCAGGGGACTGAAGCTTTCTTT

J gene: TRBJ2-5
clone size: few
D gene: .
V gene: TRBV6-2/TRBV6-3
CDR3 protein: CATQLFVRAPQETQYF
CDR3 DNA: TGTGCCACCCAACTATTCGTCCGTGCCCCGCAAGAGACCCAGTACTTC

J gene: TRBJ1-2
clone size: many
D gene: .
V gene: TRBV12-3/TRBV12-4
CDR3 protein: CASTDGVREGYTF
CDR3 DNA: TGTGCCAGCACTGACGGCGTTCGGGAGGGCTACACCTTC

J gene: TRBJ2-2
clone size: few
D gene: TRBD1
V gene: TRBV4-3
CDR3 protein: CASSLRRGQGRAGELFF
CDR3 DNA: TGCGCCAGCAGCCTCCGCCGGGGACAGGGTAGGGCCGGGGAGCTGTTTTTT

J gene: TRBJ2-7
clone size: many
D gene: TRBD1
V gene: TRBV5-1
CDR3 protein: CASSPGQGKAYEQYF
CDR3 DNA: TGCGCCAGCAGCCCAGGACAGGGGAAAGCCTACGAGCAGTACTTC

J gene: TRBJ2-5
clone size: few
D gene: .
V gene: TRBV29-1
CDR3 protein: CSVVLGGTQYF
CDR3 DNA: TGCAGCGTTGTTTTAGGGGGGACCCAGTACTTC

J gene: TRBJ1-2
clone size: many
D gene: .
V gene: TRBV27
CDR3 protein: CASSLLGRGDYGYTF
CDR3 DNA: TGTGCCAGCAGTTTATTGGGTCGGGGAGACTATGGCTACACCTTC

J gene: TRBJ2-1
clone size: many
D gene: TRBD1
V gene: TRBV12-3/TRBV12-4
CDR3 protein: CASSYPQGANEQFF
CDR3 DNA: TGTGCCAGCAGTTACCCACAGGGGGCCAATGAGCAGTTCTTC

J gene: TRBJ1-3
clone size: many
D gene: .
V gene: TRBV12-3/TRBV12-4
CDR3 protein: CASSLGQRLGYGNTIYF
CDR3 DNA: TGTGCCAGCAGTTTAGGCCAACGATTGGGATATGGAAACACCATATATTTT

J gene: TRBJ1-1
clone size: many
D gene: .
V gene: TRBV5-1
CDR3 protein: CASSASQGYEAFF
CDR3 DNA: TGCGCCAGCAGCGCTTCGCAGGGCTACGAAGCTTTCTTT

J gene: TRBJ1-1
clone size: many
D gene: .
V gene: TRBV4-3
CDR3 protein: CASSQIEGGGSEAFF
CDR3 DNA: TGCGCCAGCAGCCAAATTGAAGGAGGTGGTTCTGAAGCTTTCTTT

J gene: TRBJ2-1
clone size: .
D gene: .
V gene: TRBV7-8
CDR3 protein: CASSLALLGVRLATYNEQFF
CDR3 DNA: TGTGCCAGCAGCTTAGCCTTACTAGGTGTCAGACTGGCTACCTACAATGAGCAGTTCTTC

J gene: TRBJ1-1
clone size: .
D gene: .
V gene: TRBV7-9
CDR3 protein: CASSIPPAEAFF
CDR3 DNA: TGTGCCAGCAGCATACCTCCGGCTGAAGCTTTCTTT

J gene: TRBJ1-3
clone size: many
D gene: .
V gene: TRBV7-2
CDR3 protein: CASSLGWSTIYF
CDR3 DNA: TGTGCCAGCAGCTTAGGATGGAGCACCATATATTTT

J gene: TRBJ2-3
clone size: few
D gene: TRBD1
V gene: TRBV7-9
CDR3 protein: CASSLTGPGDTQYF
CDR3 DNA: TGTGCCAGCAGCTTGACAGGGCCTGGGGATACGCAGTATTTT

J gene: TRBJ2-3
clone size: .
D gene: .
V gene: TRBV20-1
CDR3 protein: CSARTQTDTQYF
CDR3 DNA: TGCAGTGCTAGAACGCAAACAGATACGCAGTATTTT

J gene: TRBJ2-1
clone size: few
D gene: .
V gene: TRBV5-1
CDR3 protein: CASSPGQFDSYNEQFF
CDR3 DNA: TGCGCCAGCAGCCCAGGCCAGTTTGACTCCTACAATGAGCAGTTCTTC

J gene: TRBJ2-2
clone size: .
D gene: TRBD2
V gene: TRBV5-1
CDR3 protein: CASSLVIAGGPSTGELFF
CDR3 DNA: TGCGCCAGCAGCTTGGTGATAGCGGGGGGGCCGAGTACCGGGGAGCTGTTTTTT

J gene: TRBJ2-3
clone size: few
D gene: .
V gene: TRBV6-5
CDR3 protein: CASHQRRLPDTQYF
CDR3 DNA: TGTGCCAGCCACCAAAGGCGACTACCAGATACGCAGTATTTT

J gene: TRBJ1-2
clone size: many
D gene: .
V gene: TRBV7-9
CDR3 protein: CASSLEFRGYGYTF
CDR3 DNA: TGTGCCAGCAGCTTAGAGTTTCGGGGGTATGGCTACACCTTC

J gene: TRBJ2-1
clone size: few
D gene: .
V gene: TRBV7-2
CDR3 protein: CASSLGLVQPEQFF
CDR3 DNA: TGTGCCAGCAGCTTAGGACTAGTTCAGCCTGAGCAGTTCTTC

J gene: TRBJ2-2
clone size: many
D gene: TRBD1
V gene: TRBV11-2
CDR3 protein: CASSLSSLTGTGGAGELFF
CDR3 DNA: TGTGCCAGCAGCTTGTCGTCCTTAACCGGGACAGGGGGAGCCGGGGAGCTGTTTTTT